Reported below is one T cell receptor beta chain. Trimming cost V 2 bases and J 10 bases, with 12 bases left between them. The CDR3 consists of 13 residues. Germline V gene lookup returns CDR1 MNHEY and CDR2 SMNVEV (reference sequence). This sample is part of a study of PD-1 blockade in classical Hodgkin lymphoma. Data came from immunoSEQ multiplex PCR; TCRdb stores just in-frame clones and leaves some out. Of more than 25,000 clones in the sample, about 70% are singletons; the top ten hold roughly 4%. All trial patients relapsed after autologous stem cell transplantation. The chain recombines TRBV27 with TRBJ2-1, with TRBD1 as a possible D gene (5 bases). The TCR comes from a human donor with classical Hodgkin lymphoma. The source was peripheral blood mononuclear cells (PBMCs), collected before the second cycle of nivolumab. The CDR3: CASSLTSSGEQFF. CDR3 sequence (DNA): TGTGCCAGCAGTTTAACATCCTCAGGGGAGCAGTTCTTC.